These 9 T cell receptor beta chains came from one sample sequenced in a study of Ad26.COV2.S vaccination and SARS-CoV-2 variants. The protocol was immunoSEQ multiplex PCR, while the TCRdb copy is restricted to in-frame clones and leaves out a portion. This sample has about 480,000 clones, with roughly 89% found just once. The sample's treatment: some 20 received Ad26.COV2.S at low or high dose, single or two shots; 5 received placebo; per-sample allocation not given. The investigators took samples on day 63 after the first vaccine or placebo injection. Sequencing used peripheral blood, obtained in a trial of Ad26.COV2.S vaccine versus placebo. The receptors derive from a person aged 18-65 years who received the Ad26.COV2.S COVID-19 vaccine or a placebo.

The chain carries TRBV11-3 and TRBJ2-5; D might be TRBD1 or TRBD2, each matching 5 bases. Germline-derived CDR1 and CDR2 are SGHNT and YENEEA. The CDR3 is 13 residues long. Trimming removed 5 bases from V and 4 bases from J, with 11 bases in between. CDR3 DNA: TGTGCCAGCAGCCCTGGGGGTGGAGAGACCCAGTACTTC. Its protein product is CASSPGGGETQYF.

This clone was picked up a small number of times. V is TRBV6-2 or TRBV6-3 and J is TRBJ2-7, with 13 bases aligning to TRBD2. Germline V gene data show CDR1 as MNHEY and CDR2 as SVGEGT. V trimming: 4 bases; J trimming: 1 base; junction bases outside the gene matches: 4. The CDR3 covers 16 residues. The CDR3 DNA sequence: TGTGCCAGCAGTTGGGGACTAGCGGGATATTCCTACGAGCAGTACTTC. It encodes CASSWGLAGYSYEQYF.

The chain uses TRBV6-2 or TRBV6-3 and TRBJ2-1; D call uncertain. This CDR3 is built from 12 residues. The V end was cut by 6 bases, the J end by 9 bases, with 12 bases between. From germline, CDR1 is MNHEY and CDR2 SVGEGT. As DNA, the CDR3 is TGTGCCAGCAGCCTGGTCCATATTGAGCAGTTCTTC. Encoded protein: CASSLVHIEQFF.

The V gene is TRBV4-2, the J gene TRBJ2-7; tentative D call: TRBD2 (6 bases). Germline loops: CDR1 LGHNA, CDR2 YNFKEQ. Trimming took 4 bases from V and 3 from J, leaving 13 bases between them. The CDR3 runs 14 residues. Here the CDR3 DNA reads TGTGCCAGCAGCCTCGTAGCGGTGGGCTACGAGCAGTACTTC. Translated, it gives CASSLVAVGYEQYF.

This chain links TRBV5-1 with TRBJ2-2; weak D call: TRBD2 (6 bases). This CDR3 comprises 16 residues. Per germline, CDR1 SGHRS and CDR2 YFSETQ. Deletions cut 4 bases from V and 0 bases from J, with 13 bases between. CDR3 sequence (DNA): TGCGCCAGCAGCCTGGGACTGGGCGCGAACACCGGGGAGCTGTTTTTT. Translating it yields CASSLGLGANTGELFF.

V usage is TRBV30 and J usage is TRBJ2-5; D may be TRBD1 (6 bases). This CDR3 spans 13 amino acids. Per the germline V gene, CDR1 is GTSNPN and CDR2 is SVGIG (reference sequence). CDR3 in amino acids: CAWAGTRQETQYF. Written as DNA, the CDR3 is TGTGCTTGGGCTGGGACAAGACAAGAGACCCAGTACTTC.

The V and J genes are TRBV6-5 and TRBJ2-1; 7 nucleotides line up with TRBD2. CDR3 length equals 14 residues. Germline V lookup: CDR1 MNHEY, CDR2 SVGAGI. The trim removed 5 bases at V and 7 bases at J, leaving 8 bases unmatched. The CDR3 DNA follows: TGTGCCAGCAGTCCCTGGCGGGAGTTTAATGAGCAGTTCTTC. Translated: CASSPWREFNEQFF.

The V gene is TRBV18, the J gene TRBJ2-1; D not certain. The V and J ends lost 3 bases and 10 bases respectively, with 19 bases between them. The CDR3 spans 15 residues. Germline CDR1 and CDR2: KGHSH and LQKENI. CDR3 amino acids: CASSPTQLGVAEQFF. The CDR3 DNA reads TGTGCCAGCTCACCCACCCAATTGGGCGTCGCGGAGCAGTTCTTC.

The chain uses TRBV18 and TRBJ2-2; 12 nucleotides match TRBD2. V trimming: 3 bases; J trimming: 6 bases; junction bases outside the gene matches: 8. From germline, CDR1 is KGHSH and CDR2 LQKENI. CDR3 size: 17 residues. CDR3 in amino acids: CASSPGLAGQGAGELFF. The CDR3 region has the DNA TGTGCCAGCTCACCCGGACTAGCGGGACAGGGTGCCGGGGAGCTGTTTTTT.